The 21 T cell receptor beta chains below were found in one sample sequenced in a study of prognosis after radiotherapy for stage I lung cancer. Genomic DNA yielded TCR beta CDR3, amplified by two-round multiplex PCR. The use of primers specific to each TRBV and TRBJ gene characterized first-round PCR. A single record per CDR3 protein comes from TCRdb applying MiXCR to the multiplex PCR reads. The sample includes fewer than 25,000 distinct CDR3 sequences, roughly 34% seen only once; the top ten take 55% to 65%. Sample: PBMCs, taken before or after stereotactic body radiation therapy (not recorded which). The receptors shown here come from a donor over 45 with non-small cell lung cancer.

The rearrangement uses TRBV6-4 and TRBJ2-2; D might be TRBD1 or TRBD2, each matching 5 bases. V was pared by 5 bases and J by 7 bases, with 17 bases between. CDR3 length: 15 residues. The germline gives CDR1 MRHNA, CDR2 SNTAGT. Written as DNA, the CDR3 is TGTGCCAGCAGTTACTTGCATTCGAGGGGCGGGGAGCTGTTTTTT. Translated: CASSYLHSRGGELFF.

A note on this clonotype: A much larger clone is a single base away; this may be a read error. This chain connects TRBV27 to TRBJ2-7; 7 nucleotides agree with TRBD1. The CDR3 totals 14 residues. The germline CDR1 and CDR2 sequences are MNHEY and SMNVEV (reference sequence). DNA of the CDR3: TGTGACAGCAGTTTGTACTCAGGGGGTACCGAGCAGTACTTC. Translated: CDSSLYSGGTEQYF.

Comments on this clonotype: It differs at one base from a far larger clone, so likely a read error. V and J are TRBV6-9 and TRBJ2-2, with TRBD1 identical over 8 bases. CDR1 MNHGY and CDR2 SVAAGI come from the germline V gene. J gave up 7 bases and V 5 bases, and 9 bases lay outside the gene matches. This CDR3 comprises 15 residues. Written as DNA, the CDR3 is TGTGCCAGCAGTCCCGGGGGACAGGACATCGGGGAGCTGTTTTTT. Its protein is CASSPGGQDIGELFF.

As concerns this clonotype: A far larger clone is one nucleotide away, so this likely arose from a read error. The chain is built from TRBV7-9 and TRBJ1-6; D gene uncertain. Germline CDR1 SEHNR, CDR2 FQNEAQ (reference sequence). This CDR3 comprises 12 residues. CDR3 in amino acids: CASSLFETEPFF. In DNA, the CDR3 is TGTGCCAGCAGCTTATTCGAGACTGAACCTTTCTTT.

This clonotype was seen a few times. This may stem from a read error, because a much larger clone lies one nucleotide away. V and J are TRBV4-3 and TRBJ2-6; D gene ambiguous. The CDR3 extends over 14 amino acids. V gave up 2 bases and J gave up 2 bases, with 4 bases separating them. Germline values: CDR1 LGHNA, CDR2 YSLEER. DNA for the CDR3: TGCGCCAGCAGCCAATTCACTGGGGCCAACGTCCTGACTTTC. Translation gives CASSQFTGANVLTF.

In its sample, this clonotype was seen many times. This chain links TRBV6-1 with TRBJ2-3, with D perhaps matching TRBD1 or TRBD2 (5 bases each). CDR1 and CDR2 (germline): MNHNS, SASEGT. CDR3 length: 14 amino acids. Trimming removed 5 bases at V and 4 bases at J, with 13 bases between. The CDR3: CASSTRDLSDTQYF. The CDR3 bases are TGTGCCAGCAGTACCCGGGACCTCTCAGATACGCAGTATTTT.

This clonotype was picked up many times. The V call is TRBV28, the J call TRBJ1-2; possible D gene TRBD1, 6 bases. Trimming took 8 bases from V and 4 from J, leaving 17 bases between them. The CDR3 has 14 residues. The germline V gene has CDR1 MDHEN and CDR2 SYDVKM. CDR3 in amino acids: CASVQGGQIYGYTF. CDR3 sequence (DNA): TGTGCCAGCGTACAGGGAGGACAGATCTATGGCTACACCTTC.

Remarks on this clonotype: A junction boundary mismatches the germline segment, possibly from a read error. This chain joins TRBV6-4 and TRBJ2-3, with 7 nucleotides matching TRBD2. In germline, CDR1 is MRHNA, CDR2 SNTAGT. The CDR3 is 16 residues long. The CDR3 DNA reads as TGTGCCAGCAGTATTTCGGAGGGAGGGAGCAAAGATACGCAGTATTTT. Residues: CASSISEGGSKDTQYF.

To note about this clonotype: This may be a read error, as it is one base from a much larger clone. The rearrangement uses TRBV5-1 and TRBJ2-7; perhaps D is TRBD1 or TRBD2 (6 bases each). CDR3 length: 18 amino acids. Germline V lookup: CDR1 SGHRS, CDR2 YFSETQ. With 4 bases removed from V and 5 bases from J, the gap between germline ends came to 28 bases. The CDR3 sequence is CASSPMLAQGQEGDEQYF. CDR3 in DNA: TGCGCCAGCAGCCCTATGTTAGCACAGGGTCAGGAGGGCGACGAGCAGTACTTC. Filled out from reference TRBV5-1 and TRBJ2-7, the complete variable domain reads KAGVTQTPRYLIKTRGQQVTLSCSPISGHRSVSWYQQTPGQGLQFLFEYFSETQRNKGNFPGRFSGRQFSNSRSEMNVSTLELGDSALYLCASSPMLAQGQEGDEQYFGPGTRLTVT.

About this clonotype: Lacking the conserved final phenylalanine or tryptophan, this CDR3 likely reflects a read error. The chain couples TRBV30 to TRBJ2-7; 11 nucleotides match TRBD1. Trimming cost V 0 bases and J 2 bases; bases outside gene matches: 6. Germline-derived CDR1 and CDR2 are GTSNPN and SVGIG (reference sequence). The CDR3 spans 16 residues. The CDR3 protein is CAWSVPPGQGAYEQYL. CDR3 DNA: TGTGCCTGGAGTGTACCCCCGGGACAGGGGGCCTACGAGCAGTACTTA.

To note about this clonotype: An end of the junction does not agree with germline; a read error may underlie this. V is TRBV4-2 and J is TRBJ1-3; D unclear. The germline V gene has CDR1 LGHNA and CDR2 YNFKEQ. CDR3 size: 15 residues. CDR3 coding DNA: TGTGCCAGCAGCCAAGAGGTGAACTCTGGAAACGCCATATATTTT. It encodes CASSQEVNSGNAIYF.

This rearrangement joins TRBV27 to TRBJ2-2; D uncertain. This CDR3 is built from 13 residues. CDR1 is MNHEY, CDR2 SMNVEV, per germline (reference sequence). Trimming removed 8 bases at V and 2 bases at J, with 9 bases between. The CDR3 protein is CASGSLNTGELFF. The CDR3 coding sequence is TGTGCCAGCGGATCTCTTAACACCGGGGAGCTGTTTTTT.

The V call is TRBV12-3 or TRBV12-4, the J call TRBJ2-2; weak D call: TRBD2 (6 bases). Trimming removed 3 bases at V and 2 bases at J, with 7 bases between. This CDR3 has 14 residues. CDR3 in DNA: TGTGCCAGCAGTTTCGGGGGAAACACCGGGGAGCTGTTTTTT. This gives the protein CASSFGGNTGELFF.

This clonotype was detected many times. V and J are TRBV19 and TRBJ2-1; TRBD2 agrees at 10 bases. V was clipped by 8 bases and J by 7 bases; unmatched bases: 5. Germline V lookup: CDR1 LNHDA, CDR2 SQIVND (reference sequence). This CDR3 region has 13 residues. The CDR3 is CASSTSGPNEQFF. In DNA form, the CDR3 reads TGTGCCAGTTCGACTAGCGGGCCTAATGAGCAGTTCTTC.

The CDR3 DNA sequence: TGTGCCAGCAGTTTAGCGGGAGCCCACAATGAGCAGTTCTTC. It specifies CASSLAGAHNEQFF. This chain uses TRBV28 with TRBJ2-1, with 7 bases aligning to TRBD2. CDR3 length: 14 residues. Trimming cost V 2 bases and J 5 bases; bases outside gene matches: 3. Germline-derived CDR1 and CDR2 are MDHEN and SYDVKM.

In its sample, this clonotype was seen many times. Here the CDR3 DNA reads TGTGCCACCAGTGATGGGGGAGGCCCTAATGAAAAACTGTTTTTT. Translating gives CATSDGGGPNEKLFF. The chain links TRBV24-1 to TRBJ1-4; perhaps TRBD1 as D (5 bases). From germline, CDR1 is KGHDR and CDR2 SFDVKD. The CDR3 spans 15 residues. V was pared by 3 bases and J by 3 bases, with 10 bases between.

Of note for this clonotype: A single base separates this from a much larger clone, so it may be a read error. V usage is TRBV9 and J usage is TRBJ2-6; possibly TRBD1 for D (5 bases). V lost 2 bases to trimming and J lost 6 bases, with 15 bases between them. CDR3 length equals 16 residues. Germline V gene sequence: CDR1 SGDLS, CDR2 YYNGEE. The CDR3 nucleotides read TGTGCCAGCAGCGTTGACAGTTATGCTGTGGCCAACGTCCTGACTTTC. Translating it yields CASSVDSYAVANVLTF. The whole variable domain, remainder taken from reference TRBV9 and TRBJ2-6, is DSGVTQTPKHLITATGQRVTLRCSPRSGDLSVYWYQQSLDQGLQFLIQYYNGEERAKGNILERFSAQQFPDLHSELNLSSLELGDSALYFCASSVDSYAVANVLTFGAGSRLTVL.

This clonotype was picked up many times. A much larger clone lies one base from this, so it may be a read error. V gene TRBV24-1 combines with J gene TRBJ2-1; 10 nucleotides align to TRBD2. Germline CDR1 is KGHDR and CDR2 is SFDVKD. The CDR3 is 15 amino acids. CDR3 region: CAASDLSSGSEGQFF. Written as DNA, the CDR3 is TGTGCCGCCAGTGATTTGTCTAGCGGGAGTGAAGGGCAGTTCTTC.

The chain is built from TRBV20-1 and TRBJ1-6, with TRBD1 matching over 8 bases. CDR1 and CDR2 (germline): DFQATT, SNEGSKA (reference sequence). This CDR3 is built from 13 residues. V was clipped by 8 bases and J by 7 bases; unmatched bases: 7. CDR3 nucleotides: TGCAGTTCTCAGGGGGCGCGAAATTCACCCCTCCACTTT. It encodes CSSQGARNSPLHF.

For this clonotype: With a much larger clone just one base away, this may be a read error. The chain combines TRBV12-3 or TRBV12-4 with TRBJ2-3, with 12 bases matching TRBD1. The CDR3 loop spans 16 amino acids. Trimming took 4 bases from V and 4 from J; bases not matched to a gene: 6. The CDR3 loop reads CASSYSGQGAADTQYF. DNA for the CDR3: TGTGCCAGCAGTTACTCGGGACAGGGGGCTGCAGATACGCAGTATTTT.

As to this clonotype: An end of the junction differs from the germline gene, which may be a read error. V is TRBV6-9 and J is TRBJ1-5; D might be TRBD1 (5 bases). The V gene's germline CDR1 is MNHGY and CDR2 SVAAGI. The length of the CDR3 is 14 residues. The CDR3 region has the DNA TGTGCCAGCAGTTACAAAGACAGTAATCAGACCCAGCATTTT. Residues: CASSYKDSNQTQHF.